This T cell receptor (beta chain) was captured by sequencing in a study of cytomegalovirus exposure and HLA in healthy donors. The PCR ran on 60 Vbeta and 13 Jbeta primers. TCRdb's table, derived via immunoSEQ multiplex PCR, lists solely in-frame clones and lacks some. This sample yields more than 95,000 clones, of which about 11% are seen a single time; roughly 4.6% belongs to the top ten. This CDR3 is 18 amino acids long. From germline, CDR1 is SGHNT and CDR2 YENEEA. The ends were cut back, 1 base at V and 5 bases at J, with 23 bases in the middle. The chain is built from TRBV11-3 and TRBJ2-5; D might be TRBD1 (6 bases). The clonotype comes from a woman younger than 30 in good health and CMV-seropositive. The sequencing sample was made of PBMCs. The CDR3 nucleotides are TGTGCCAGCAGCTTAGGTGGGGGCCTGGGCCGAGCGACCGAGACCCAGTACTTC. It codes for CASSLGGGLGRATETQYF.